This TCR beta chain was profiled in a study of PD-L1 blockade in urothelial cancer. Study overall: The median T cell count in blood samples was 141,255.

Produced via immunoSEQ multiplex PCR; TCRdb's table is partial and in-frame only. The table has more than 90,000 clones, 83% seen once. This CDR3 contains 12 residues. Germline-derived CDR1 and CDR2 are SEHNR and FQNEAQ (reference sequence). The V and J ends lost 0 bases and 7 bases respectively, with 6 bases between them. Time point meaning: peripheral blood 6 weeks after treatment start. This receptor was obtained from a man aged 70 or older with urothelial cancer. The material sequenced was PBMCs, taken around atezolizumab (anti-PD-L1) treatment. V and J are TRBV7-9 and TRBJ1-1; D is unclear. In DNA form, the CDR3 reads TGTGCCAGCAGCTTAGCCGGGAATGAAGCTTTCTTT. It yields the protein CASSLAGNEAFF.